The clone carrying this T cell receptor beta chain occurred a few times. Its matching antigen is unknown. Germline CDR1 reads ENHRY; CDR2 reads SYGVKD. J gave up 4 bases and V 3 bases, and 3 bases lay outside the gene matches. The CDR3 is made up of 14 amino acids. Every participating donor contributed roughly 10 milliliters of peripheral blood through a draw. This sample is drawn from a study of blood T cells in healthy people across ages. Points from the study as a whole: It was held that the diversity estimates obtained from one million T cells were underestimates.

The use of a sample-barcoded 5' primer and a J-beta primer mix characterized a second PCR of 7 to 11 cycles. Researchers report that a template-switch adaptor with 12 random nucleotides tagged each cDNA molecule. The study obtained at least 2.5 million CDR3-containing paired-end reads from every sample. TCRdb reanalysed the 5' RACE reads using MiXCR and keeps one entry per CDR3 protein. The repertoire holds over 600,000 distinct CDR3 sequences, with about half as singletons. The V call is TRBV10-3, the J call TRBJ2-3, with 8 positions matching TRBD1. This clonotype was sampled from an elderly man in good health. The sample taken for sequencing was blood. CDR3 coding DNA: TGTGCCATCAGTGATCCGACAGGGGCAGATACGCAGTATTTT. Amino acids: CAISDPTGADTQYF.